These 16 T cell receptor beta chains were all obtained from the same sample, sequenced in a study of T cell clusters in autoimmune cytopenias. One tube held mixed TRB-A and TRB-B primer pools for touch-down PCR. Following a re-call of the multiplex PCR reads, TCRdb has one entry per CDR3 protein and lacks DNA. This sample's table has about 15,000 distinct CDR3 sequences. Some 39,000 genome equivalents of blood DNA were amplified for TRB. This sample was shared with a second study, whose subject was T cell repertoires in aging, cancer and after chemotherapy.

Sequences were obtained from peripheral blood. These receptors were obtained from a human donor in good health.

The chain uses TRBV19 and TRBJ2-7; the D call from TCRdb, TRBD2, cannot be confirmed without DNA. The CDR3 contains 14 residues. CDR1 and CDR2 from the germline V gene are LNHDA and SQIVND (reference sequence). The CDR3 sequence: CARRNGRGLYEQYF. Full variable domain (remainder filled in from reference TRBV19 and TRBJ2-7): DGGITQSPKYLFRKEGQNVTLSCEQNLNHDAMYWYRQDPGQGLRLIYYSQIVNDFQKGDIAEGYSVSREKKESFPLTVTSAQKNPTAFYLCARRNGRGLYEQYFGPGTRLTVT.

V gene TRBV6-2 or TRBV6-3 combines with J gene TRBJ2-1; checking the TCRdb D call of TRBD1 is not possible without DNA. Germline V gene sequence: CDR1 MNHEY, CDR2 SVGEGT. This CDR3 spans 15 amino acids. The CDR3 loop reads CASSPLQGTYNEQFF.

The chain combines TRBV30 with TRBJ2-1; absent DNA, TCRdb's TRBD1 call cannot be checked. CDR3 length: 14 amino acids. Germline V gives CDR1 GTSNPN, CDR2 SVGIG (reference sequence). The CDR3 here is CAWSVLLGTYEQFF.

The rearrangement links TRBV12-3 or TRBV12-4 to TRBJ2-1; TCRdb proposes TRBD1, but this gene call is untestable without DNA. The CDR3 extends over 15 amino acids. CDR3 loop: CASSPHGAGADEQFF.

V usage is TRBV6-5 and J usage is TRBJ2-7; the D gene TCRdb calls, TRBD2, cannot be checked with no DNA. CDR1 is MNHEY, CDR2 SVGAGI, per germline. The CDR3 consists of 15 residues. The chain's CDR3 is CASSYTRTMTYEQYF.

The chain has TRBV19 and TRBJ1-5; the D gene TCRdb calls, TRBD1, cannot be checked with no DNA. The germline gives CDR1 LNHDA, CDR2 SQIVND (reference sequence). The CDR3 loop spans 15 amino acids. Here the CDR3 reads CASSTPGQGNQPQHF.

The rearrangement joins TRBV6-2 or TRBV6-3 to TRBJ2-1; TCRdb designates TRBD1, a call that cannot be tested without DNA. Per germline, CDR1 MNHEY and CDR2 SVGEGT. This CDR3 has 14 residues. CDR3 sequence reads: CASSLGGALNEQFF.

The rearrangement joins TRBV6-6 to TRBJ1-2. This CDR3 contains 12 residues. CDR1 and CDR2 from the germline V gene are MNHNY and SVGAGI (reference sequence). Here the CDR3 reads CASHRMENGYTF.

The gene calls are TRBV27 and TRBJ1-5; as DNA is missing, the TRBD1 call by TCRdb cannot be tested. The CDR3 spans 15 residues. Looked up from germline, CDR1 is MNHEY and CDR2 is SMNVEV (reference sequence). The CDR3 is CASSSGTGGNQPQHF.

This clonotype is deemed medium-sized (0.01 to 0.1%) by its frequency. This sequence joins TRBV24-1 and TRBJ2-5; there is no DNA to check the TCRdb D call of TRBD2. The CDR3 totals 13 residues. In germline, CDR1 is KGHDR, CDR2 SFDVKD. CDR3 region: CATSDFDLRTQYF.

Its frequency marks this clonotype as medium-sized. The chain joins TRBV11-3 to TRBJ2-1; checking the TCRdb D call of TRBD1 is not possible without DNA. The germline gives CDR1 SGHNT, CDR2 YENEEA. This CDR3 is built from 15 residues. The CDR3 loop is CASSPRQGLDNEQFF.

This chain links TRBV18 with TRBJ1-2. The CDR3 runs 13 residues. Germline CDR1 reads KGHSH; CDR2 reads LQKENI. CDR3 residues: CASSPDTNYGYTF.

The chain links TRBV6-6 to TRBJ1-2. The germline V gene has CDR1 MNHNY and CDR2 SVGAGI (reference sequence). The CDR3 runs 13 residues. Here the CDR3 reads CASSYGGNYGYTF.

Here the CDR3 reads CASTSGSGGELFF. J is TRBJ2-2 and V is TRBV19; no DNA is available, so the TRBD2 call from TCRdb remains unchecked. Germline CDR1 and CDR2: LNHDA and SQIVND (reference sequence). The CDR3 length is 13 residues.

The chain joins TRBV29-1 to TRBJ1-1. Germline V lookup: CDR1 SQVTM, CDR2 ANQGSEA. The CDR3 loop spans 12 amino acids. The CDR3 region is CSVVHTSTEAFF.

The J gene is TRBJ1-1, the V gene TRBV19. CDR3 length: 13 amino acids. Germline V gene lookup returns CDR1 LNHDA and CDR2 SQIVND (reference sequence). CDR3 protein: CASSDYMYTEAFF.